This record looks at one T cell receptor (beta chain) sequence and its context. This entry comes from a study of technical replicates of blood from a handful of donors. Measured with immunoSEQ multiplex PCR; TCRdb has only the in-frame clones, and not every one. The sample lists roughly 56,000 clones, approximately 89% occurring once. The CDR3 has 14 amino acids. V gave up 0 bases and J gave up 5 bases, with 11 bases separating them. Looked up from germline, CDR1 is GTSNPN and CDR2 is SVGIG (reference sequence). Sample: PBMCs. The clonotype comes from a human donor in good health. Some clones in this sample may be carry-over from other donors' samples. V and J are TRBV30 and TRBJ1-3; possible D gene TRBD1, 5 bases. CDR3 sequence: CAWSVAGMRNTIYF. CDR3 bases: TGTGCCTGGAGTGTGGCAGGGATGAGAAACACCATATATTTT.